A single sample gave rise to the 29 T cell receptor beta chains below, sequenced in a study of technical replicates of blood from four donors. Sequencing used immunoSEQ multiplex PCR; TCRdb keeps in-frame clones, though not all of them. The table includes 79,000 or so clones, about 92% detected once. The sample taken for sequencing was T cells isolated from PBMCs. These receptors were obtained from a human donor in good health.

V gene TRBV7-3 combines with J gene TRBJ2-1; D remains unclear. The germline gives CDR1 SGHTA, CDR2 FQGTGA. V dropped 1 base and J dropped 4 bases, with 5 bases sitting between them. The CDR3 sequence is 13 residues long. The CDR3 region is CASSLSTYNEQFF. As DNA, the CDR3 is TGTGCCAGCAGCTTAAGCACTTACAATGAGCAGTTCTTC.

The chain recombines TRBV19 with TRBJ2-7; tentative D call: TRBD2 (6 bases). The CDR3 contains 13 residues. Germline V gene sequence: CDR1 LNHDA, CDR2 SQIVND (reference sequence). V gave up 9 bases and J gave up 2 bases, with 14 bases separating them. In DNA form, the CDR3 reads TGTGCCAGCTCCGCGGGATTCGCCTACGAGCAGTACTTC. It encodes CASSAGFAYEQYF. The whole variable domain, filled in from reference TRBV19 and TRBJ2-7, reads DGGITQSPKYLFRKEGQNVTLSCEQNLNHDAMYWYRQDPGQGLRLIYYSQIVNDFQKGDIAEGYSVSREKKESFPLTVTSAQKNPTAFYLCASSAGFAYEQYFGPGTRLTVT.

The chain joins TRBV28 to TRBJ2-7; D is perhaps TRBD2 (5 bases). Trimming stripped 2 bases from V and 5 bases from J, with 10 bases between. This CDR3 is 13 amino acids long. Germline V CDR1 and CDR2: MDHEN, SYDVKM. The CDR3 bases are TGTGCCAGCAGTTTAAGGCCGGGGAACGAGCAGTACTTC. Translated, it gives CASSLRPGNEQYF.

The chain uses TRBV29-1 and TRBJ1-2; a possible D gene is TRBD1 (5 bases). From germline, CDR1 is SQVTM and CDR2 ANQGSEA. The CDR3 runs 12 residues. Trimming removed 1 base at V and 4 bases at J, with 7 bases between. CDR3 DNA: TGCAGCGTTGAAGGGCAGGGCTATGGCTACACCTTC. This gives the protein CSVEGQGYGYTF.

The J gene is TRBJ2-3, the V gene TRBV30; 10 nucleotides agree with TRBD1. CDR1 is GTSNPN and CDR2 is SVGIG in the germline V gene (reference sequence). Trimming removed 0 bases from V and 4 bases from J; junction bases left unmatched: 4. This CDR3 comprises 15 residues. The CDR3 DNA is TGTGCCTGGAGTGTATGGGACAGGGGCGCAGATACGCAGTATTTT. As protein: CAWSVWDRGADTQYF.

The gene calls are TRBV27 and TRBJ2-7; 7 bases fit TRBD1. The germline CDR1 and CDR2 sequences are MNHEY and SMNVEV (reference sequence). This CDR3 is 16 amino acids long. J was trimmed by 1 base and V by 2 bases; bases with no gene match: 8. CDR3 sequence (DNA): TGTGCCAGCAGTTTACGGGACAGCGAAATATCCTACGAGCAGTACTTC. Its translation: CASSLRDSEISYEQYF.

The V call is TRBV28, the J call TRBJ1-1; the D gene is possibly TRBD1 (5 bases). Deletions cut 2 bases from V and 2 bases from J, with 12 bases between. Germline-derived CDR1 and CDR2 are MDHEN and SYDVKM. The CDR3 is made up of 15 amino acids. The CDR3 DNA is TGTGCCAGCAGTTTAGATACAGGAAGAAACACTGAAGCTTTCTTT. Protein product: CASSLDTGRNTEAFF.

The J gene is TRBJ2-1, the V gene TRBV7-8, with a tentative D call TRBD2 (5 bases). The CDR3 totals 17 residues. Germline CDR1 reads SGHVS; CDR2 reads FQNEAQ. The V and J ends lost 5 bases and 5 bases respectively, with 22 bases between them. CDR3 loop: CASSPTVLGRSNNEQFF. The CDR3 DNA reads as TGTGCCAGCAGCCCTACAGTACTAGGACGGTCGAACAATGAGCAGTTCTTC.

The DNA of the CDR3 is TGTGCCAGCAGCTCCTACGGGACAGATACGCAGTATTTT. Encoded protein: CASSSYGTDTQYF. The chain couples TRBV5-6 to TRBJ2-3, with D unclear. Trimming stripped 3 bases from V and 3 bases from J, with 8 bases between. Germline V CDR1 and CDR2: SGHDT, YYEEEE. The CDR3 totals 13 residues.

The chain has TRBV30 and TRBJ2-6; 9 bases align to TRBD1. Trimming at V came to 0 bases and at J to 0 bases, leaving 15 bases not matched to a gene. This CDR3 spans 21 amino acids. CDR1 is GTSNPN, CDR2 SVGIG, per germline (reference sequence). This chain's CDR3 is CAWSVFKGQGQFSSGANVLTF. The CDR3 coding sequence is TGTGCCTGGAGTGTATTTAAGGGACAGGGTCAATTTTCCTCTGGGGCCAACGTCCTGACTTTC.

This chain connects TRBV2 to TRBJ2-7; maybe TRBD1 (5 bases). The CDR3 runs 13 residues. Trimming shortened V by 4 bases and J by 2 bases, and 9 bases separated the two germline ends. In germline, CDR1 is SNHLY, CDR2 FYNNEI. The CDR3, as DNA: TGTGCCAGCAGTGTAGGGGTTACCTACGAGCAGTACTTC. Its protein is CASSVGVTYEQYF.

This rearrangement joins TRBV28 to TRBJ1-2, with D possibly TRBD1 on 6 matching bases. The CDR3 totals 16 residues. Trimming shortened V by 8 bases and J by 2 bases, and 21 bases separated the two germline ends. Germline CDR1 MDHEN, CDR2 SYDVKM. CDR3 protein: CASCDEITGTNYGYTF. The DNA of the CDR3 is TGTGCCAGCTGCGACGAAATAACCGGGACAAACTATGGCTACACCTTC.

The chain joins TRBV6-4 to TRBJ1-2; 9 nucleotides line up with TRBD1. Losses at the gene ends were 5 bases for V and 7 bases for J; bases not matched to a gene: 5. This CDR3 has 13 residues. The germline V gene encodes CDR1 MRHNA and CDR2 SNTAGT. For the CDR3, the DNA is TGTGCCAGCAGTCGGACAGGGGAGGGTGGCTACACCTTC. It encodes CASSRTGEGGYTF.

The rearrangement uses TRBV4-3 and TRBJ2-7; possible D gene TRBD1, 6 bases. CDR3 size: 15 residues. The germline V gene encodes CDR1 LGHNA and CDR2 YSLEER. Trimming stripped 0 bases from V and 9 bases from J, with 18 bases between. The CDR3 protein is CASSQDSLQGQPQYF. The CDR3, as DNA: TGCGCCAGCAGCCAAGATTCCTTACAGGGCCAGCCGCAGTACTTC.

V is TRBV11-2 and J is TRBJ2-3; TRBD2 matches 9 bases. Trimming removed 6 bases from V and 1 base from J; junction bases left unmatched: 8. Germline loops: CDR1 SGHAT, CDR2 FQNNGV. This CDR3 contains 16 residues. For the CDR3, the DNA is TGTGCCAGCAGTAAAGGGGGCGGGAGGGGCACAGATACGCAGTATTTT. It codes for CASSKGGGRGTDTQYF.

The rearrangement uses TRBV5-6 and TRBJ1-5, with TRBD1 identical over 7 bases. The CDR3 runs 16 residues. Germline CDR1 SGHDT, CDR2 YYEEEE. The ends lost 0 bases at V and 2 bases at J; junction bases unmatched: 5. In DNA, the CDR3 is TGTGCCAGCAGCTTGGGCGACAGGGAAGGCAATCAGCCCCAGCATTTT. The encoded protein is CASSLGDREGNQPQHF.

CDR3 sequence reads: CASIEDSLTDNEQFF. The DNA of the CDR3 is TGTGCCAGCATTGAGGACTCGCTCACGGACAATGAGCAGTTCTTC. The chain uses TRBV2 and TRBJ2-1; D is possibly TRBD2 (5 bases). CDR1 and CDR2 (germline): SNHLY, FYNNEI. The V end lost 7 bases, the J end lost 5 bases, and 18 bases lay between the germline ends. The CDR3 consists of 15 residues.

This clone was detected once. The genes are TRBV7-9 and TRBJ1-1; D call uncertain. Germline assignment: CDR1 SEHNR and CDR2 FQNEAQ (reference sequence). V was pared by 6 bases and J by 3 bases, with 11 bases between. This CDR3 region has 13 residues. This CDR3 reads CASRTSGYTEAFF. The CDR3 DNA sequence: TGTGCCAGCAGAACTTCGGGTTACACTGAAGCTTTCTTT.

J is TRBJ2-7 and V is TRBV27; 9 bases fit TRBD1. CDR1 is MNHEY and CDR2 is SMNVEV in the germline V gene (reference sequence). V trimming: 3 bases; J trimming: 6 bases; junction bases outside the gene matches: 6. This CDR3 is 14 amino acids long. The CDR3 sequence: CASSFTGGSGEQYF. CDR3 DNA: TGTGCCAGCAGTTTTACAGGGGGCTCGGGCGAGCAGTACTTC.

V usage is TRBV30 and J usage is TRBJ1-2; 8 bases match TRBD1. The CDR3 has 13 residues. Germline CDR1 reads GTSNPN; CDR2 reads SVGIG (reference sequence). The trim removed 3 bases at V and 2 bases at J, leaving 2 bases unmatched. The CDR3 coding sequence is TGTGCCTGGAGGACAGGGGAGAACTATGGCTACACCTTC. This encodes CAWRTGENYGYTF.

The chain joins TRBV7-9 to TRBJ2-5; D may be TRBD2 (5 bases). The CDR3 is 16 amino acids. Between the trimmed V and J ends, which lost 5 bases and 2 bases, there was a span of 18 bases. CDR1 SEHNR and CDR2 FQNEAQ come from the germline V gene (reference sequence). CDR3 region: CASSATLDSGQETQYF. DNA for the CDR3: TGTGCCAGCAGCGCCACCCTTGACTCGGGGCAAGAGACCCAGTACTTC.

This sequence joins TRBV6-6 and TRBJ1-1; the D gene is possibly TRBD1 (6 bases). CDR1 is MNHNY and CDR2 is SVGAGI in the germline V gene (reference sequence). The CDR3 consists of 14 residues. The germline V and J ends were trimmed by 5 bases and 5 bases, with 15 bases remaining between them. This CDR3 is CASSGGGGRTEAFF. CDR3 DNA sequence: TGTGCCAGCAGTGGGGGAGGGGGGCGGACTGAAGCTTTCTTT.

V and J are TRBV6-4 and TRBJ2-6; D call uncertain. V lost 0 bases and J 1 base, leaving 4 bases between the germline ends. Germline values: CDR1 MRHNA, CDR2 SNTAGT. The CDR3 has 15 amino acids. The CDR3 loop reads CASSDSSSGANVLTF. The CDR3 bases are TGTGCCAGCAGTGACTCGAGTTCTGGGGCCAACGTCCTGACTTTC.

The V gene is TRBV7-9, the J gene TRBJ1-4; D call uncertain. Looked up from germline, CDR1 is SEHNR and CDR2 is FQNEAQ (reference sequence). V shed 0 bases and J shed 4 bases, with 6 bases lying between them. The CDR3 is made up of 14 amino acids. The DNA of the CDR3 is TGTGCCAGCAGCTTAGCGGAGATTAATGAAAAACTGTTTTTT. Protein: CASSLAEINEKLFF.

CDR3 in amino acids: CASSFNRMPGNTIYF. In DNA, the CDR3 is TGTGCCAGCAGTTTTAACCGGATGCCGGGGAACACCATATATTTT. The V and J genes are TRBV28 and TRBJ1-3, with D hard to call. Between the trimmed V and J ends, which lost 3 bases and 7 bases, there was a span of 16 bases. Germline CDR1 and CDR2: MDHEN and SYDVKM. The CDR3 loop spans 15 amino acids.

The rearrangement uses TRBV28 and TRBJ1-5, with TRBD1 matching over 7 bases. The CDR3 spans 13 residues. After removal of 6 bases from V and 6 bases from J, the junction contained 5 bases not matched to a gene. The germline V gene has CDR1 MDHEN and CDR2 SYDVKM. The CDR3 DNA reads as TGTGCCAGCAGCCCAGACAGGGCTCAGCCCCAGCATTTT. Amino acids: CASSPDRAQPQHF.

The rearrangement links TRBV19 to TRBJ2-7, with TRBD1 matching over 8 bases. The CDR3 consists of 16 residues. V lost 1 base and J lost 3; bases outside the gene matches: 8. Germline-derived CDR1 and CDR2 are LNHDA and SQIVND (reference sequence). CDR3 nucleotides: TGTGCCAGTAGTATAGGCCACTCCGGGACAGGCTACGAGCAGTACTTC. This encodes CASSIGHSGTGYEQYF.

The chain has TRBV30 and TRBJ2-2; TRBD1 matches 7 bases. The trim removed 0 bases at V and 1 base at J, leaving 5 bases unmatched. The CDR3 contains 16 residues. The germline V gene encodes CDR1 GTSNPN and CDR2 SVGIG (reference sequence). Here the CDR3 DNA reads TGTGCCTGGAGTGTAGAGACAGGGCGGAACACCGGGGAGCTGTTTTTT. It yields the protein CAWSVETGRNTGELFF.

Note on this clone: Other nucleotide sequences in the sample specify the same CDR3. J is TRBJ2-3 and V is TRBV28; maybe TRBD2 (5 bases). The V end lost 3 bases, the J end lost 3 bases, and 7 bases lay between the germline ends. The CDR3 contains 13 residues. Germline CDR1 reads MDHEN; CDR2 reads SYDVKM. The CDR3 region is CASSFRGTDTQYF. CDR3 nucleotides: TGTGCCAGCAGTTTTCGGGGAACAGATACGCAGTATTTT.